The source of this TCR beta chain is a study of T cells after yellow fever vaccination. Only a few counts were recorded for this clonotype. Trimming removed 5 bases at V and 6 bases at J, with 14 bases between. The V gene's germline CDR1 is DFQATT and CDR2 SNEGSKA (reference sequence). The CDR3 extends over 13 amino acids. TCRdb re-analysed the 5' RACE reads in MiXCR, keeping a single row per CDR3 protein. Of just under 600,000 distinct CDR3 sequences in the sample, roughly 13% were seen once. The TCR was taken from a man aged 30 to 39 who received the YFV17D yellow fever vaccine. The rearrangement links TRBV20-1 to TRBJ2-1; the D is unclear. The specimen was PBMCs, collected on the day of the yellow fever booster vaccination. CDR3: CSAPDGVGNEQFF. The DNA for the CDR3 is TGCAGTGCTCCGGACGGAGTGGGCAATGAGCAGTTCTTC.